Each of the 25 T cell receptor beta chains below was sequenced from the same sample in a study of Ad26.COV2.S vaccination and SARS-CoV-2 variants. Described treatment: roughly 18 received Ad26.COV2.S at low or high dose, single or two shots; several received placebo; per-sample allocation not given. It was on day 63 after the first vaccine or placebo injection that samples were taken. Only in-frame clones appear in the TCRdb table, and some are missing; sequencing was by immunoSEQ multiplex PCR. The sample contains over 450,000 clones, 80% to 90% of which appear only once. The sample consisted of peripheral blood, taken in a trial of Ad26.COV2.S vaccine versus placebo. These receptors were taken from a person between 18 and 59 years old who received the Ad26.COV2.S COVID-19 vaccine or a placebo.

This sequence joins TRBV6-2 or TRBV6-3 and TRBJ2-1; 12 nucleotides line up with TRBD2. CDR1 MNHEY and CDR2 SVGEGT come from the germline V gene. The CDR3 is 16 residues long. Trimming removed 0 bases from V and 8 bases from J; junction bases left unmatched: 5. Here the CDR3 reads CASSYSTSGGSYEQFF. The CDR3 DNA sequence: TGTGCCAGCAGTTACTCCACTAGCGGGGGGTCCTATGAGCAGTTCTTC.

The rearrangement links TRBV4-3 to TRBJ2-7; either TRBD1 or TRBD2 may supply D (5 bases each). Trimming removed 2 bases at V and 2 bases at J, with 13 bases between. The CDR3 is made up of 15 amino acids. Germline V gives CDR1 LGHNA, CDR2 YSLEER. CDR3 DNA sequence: TGCGCCAGCAGCCAAAGCTGGGACCCAGCCTACGAGCAGTACTTC. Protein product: CASSQSWDPAYEQYF.

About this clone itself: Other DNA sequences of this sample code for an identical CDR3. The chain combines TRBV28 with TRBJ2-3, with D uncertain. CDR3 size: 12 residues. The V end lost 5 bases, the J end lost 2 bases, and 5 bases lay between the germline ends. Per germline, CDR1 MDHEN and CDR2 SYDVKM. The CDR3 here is CASSPNTDTQYF. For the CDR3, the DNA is TGTGCCAGCAGTCCGAACACAGATACGCAGTATTTT.

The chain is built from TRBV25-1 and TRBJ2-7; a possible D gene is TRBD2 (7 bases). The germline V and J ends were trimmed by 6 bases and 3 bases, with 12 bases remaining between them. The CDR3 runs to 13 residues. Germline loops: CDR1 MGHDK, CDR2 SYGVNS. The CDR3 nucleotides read TGTGCCAGCAGACAGGGAGGGCACTACGAGCAGTACTTC. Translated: CASRQGGHYEQYF.

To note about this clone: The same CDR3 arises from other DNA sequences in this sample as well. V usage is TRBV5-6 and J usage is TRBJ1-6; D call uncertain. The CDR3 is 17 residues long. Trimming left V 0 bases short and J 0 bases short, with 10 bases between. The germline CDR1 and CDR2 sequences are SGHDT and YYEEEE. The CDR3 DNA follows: TGTGCCAGCAGCTTGGCGACACAGAGCTCCTATAATTCACCCCTCCACTTT. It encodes CASSLATQSSYNSPLHF.

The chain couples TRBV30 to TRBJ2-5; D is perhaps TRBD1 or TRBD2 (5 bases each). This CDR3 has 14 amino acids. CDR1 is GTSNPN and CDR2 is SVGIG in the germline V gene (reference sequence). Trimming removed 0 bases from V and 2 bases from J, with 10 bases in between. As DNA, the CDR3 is TGTGCCTGGAGTGTTGGGGGTCCACAAGAGACCCAGTACTTC. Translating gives CAWSVGGPQETQYF.

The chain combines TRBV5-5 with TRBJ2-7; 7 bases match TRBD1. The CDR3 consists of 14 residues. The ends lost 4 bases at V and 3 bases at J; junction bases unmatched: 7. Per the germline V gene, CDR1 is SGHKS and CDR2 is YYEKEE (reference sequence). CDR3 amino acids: CASSDRVRVYEQYF. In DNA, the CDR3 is TGTGCCAGCAGCGACAGGGTTCGGGTCTACGAGCAGTACTTC.

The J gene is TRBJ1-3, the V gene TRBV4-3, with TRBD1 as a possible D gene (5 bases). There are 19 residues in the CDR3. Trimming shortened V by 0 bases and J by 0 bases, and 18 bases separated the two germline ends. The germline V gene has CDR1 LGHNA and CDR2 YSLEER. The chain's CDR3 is CASSQDWGRGGISGNTIYF. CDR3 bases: TGCGCCAGCAGCCAAGATTGGGGAAGGGGCGGAATCTCTGGAAACACCATATATTTT.

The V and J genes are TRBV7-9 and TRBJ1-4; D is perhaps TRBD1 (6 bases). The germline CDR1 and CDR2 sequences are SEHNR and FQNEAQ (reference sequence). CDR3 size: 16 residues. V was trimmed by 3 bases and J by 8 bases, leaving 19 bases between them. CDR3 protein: CASSFYSGTSQEKLFF. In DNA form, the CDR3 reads TGTGCCAGCAGCTTTTATAGTGGGACATCCCAGGAAAAACTGTTTTTT.

The CDR3 spells CASSRTGGNGYTF. CDR3 DNA sequence: TGTGCCAGCAGCCGGACAGGGGGTAATGGCTACACCTTC. The chain is built from TRBV5-4 and TRBJ1-2; 10 nucleotides agree with TRBD1. Unmatched junction bases numbered 3, after V lost 4 bases and J lost 6 bases. CDR1 and CDR2 (germline): SGHNT, YYREEE (reference sequence). The CDR3 extends over 13 amino acids. The full variable domain, rest sourced from reference TRBV5-4 and TRBJ1-2, is ETGVTQSPTHLIKTRGQQVTLRCSSQSGHNTVSWYQQALGQGPQFIFQYYREEENGRGNFPPRFSGLQFPNYSSELNVNALELDDSALYLCASSRTGGNGYTFGSGTRLTVV.

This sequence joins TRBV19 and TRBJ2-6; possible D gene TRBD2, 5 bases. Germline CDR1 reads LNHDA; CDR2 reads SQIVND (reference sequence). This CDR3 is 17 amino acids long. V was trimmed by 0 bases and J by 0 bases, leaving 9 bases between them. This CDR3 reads CASSIDPGGSGANVLTF. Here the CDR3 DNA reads TGTGCCAGTAGTATAGATCCCGGAGGCTCTGGGGCCAACGTCCTGACTTTC. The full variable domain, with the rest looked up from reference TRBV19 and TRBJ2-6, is DGGITQSPKYLFRKEGQNVTLSCEQNLNHDAMYWYRQDPGQGLRLIYYSQIVNDFQKGDIAEGYSVSREKKESFPLTVTSAQKNPTAFYLCASSIDPGGSGANVLTFGAGSRLTVL.

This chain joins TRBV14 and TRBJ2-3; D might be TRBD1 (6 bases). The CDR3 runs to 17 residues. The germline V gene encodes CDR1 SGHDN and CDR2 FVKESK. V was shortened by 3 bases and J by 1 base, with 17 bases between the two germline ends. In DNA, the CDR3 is TGTGCCAGCAGCCACCGACTACAGGGTAGGGGCACAGATACGCAGTATTTT. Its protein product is CASSHRLQGRGTDTQYF.

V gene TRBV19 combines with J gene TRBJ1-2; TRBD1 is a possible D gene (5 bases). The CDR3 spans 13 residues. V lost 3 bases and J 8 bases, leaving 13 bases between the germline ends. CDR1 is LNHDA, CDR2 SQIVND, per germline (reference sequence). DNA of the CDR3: TGTGCCAGTAGTATGACGTGGCAGGGCGGCTACACCTTC. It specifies CASSMTWQGGYTF.

CDR3 loop: CASSLQRNSPLHF. Here the CDR3 DNA reads TGTGCCAGCAGCTTACAGCGTAATTCACCCCTCCACTTT. This rearrangement joins TRBV7-3 to TRBJ1-6; D is undetermined. Per the germline V gene, CDR1 is SGHTA and CDR2 is FQGTGA. V dropped 2 bases and J dropped 6 bases, with 5 bases sitting between them. There are 13 residues in the CDR3.

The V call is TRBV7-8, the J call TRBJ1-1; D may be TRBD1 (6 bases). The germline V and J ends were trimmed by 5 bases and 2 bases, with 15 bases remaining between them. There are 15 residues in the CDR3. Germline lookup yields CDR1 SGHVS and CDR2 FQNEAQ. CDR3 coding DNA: TGTGCCAGCAGCCCCCGCCGGGACATAAACACTGAAGCTTTCTTT. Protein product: CASSPRRDINTEAFF.

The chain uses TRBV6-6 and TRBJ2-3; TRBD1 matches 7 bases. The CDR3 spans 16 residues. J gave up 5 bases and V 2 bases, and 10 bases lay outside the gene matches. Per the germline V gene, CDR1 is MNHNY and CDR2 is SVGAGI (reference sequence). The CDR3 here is CASSYGTAPRIDTQYF. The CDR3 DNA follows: TGTGCCAGCAGTTACGGGACAGCGCCTAGGATAGATACGCAGTATTTT.

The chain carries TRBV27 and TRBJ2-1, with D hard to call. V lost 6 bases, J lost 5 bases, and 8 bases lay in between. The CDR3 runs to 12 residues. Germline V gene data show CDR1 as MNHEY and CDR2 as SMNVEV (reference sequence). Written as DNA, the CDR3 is TGTGCCAGCAGCGGTTGGGACAATGAGCAGTTCTTC. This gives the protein CASSGWDNEQFF.

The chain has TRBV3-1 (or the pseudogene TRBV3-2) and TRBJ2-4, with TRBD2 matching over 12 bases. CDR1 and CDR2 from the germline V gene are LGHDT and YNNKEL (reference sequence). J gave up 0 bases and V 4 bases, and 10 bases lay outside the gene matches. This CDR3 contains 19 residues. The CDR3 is CASSPRLAGEIVAKNIQYF. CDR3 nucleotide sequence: TGTGCCAGCAGCCCAAGACTAGCGGGAGAGATAGTAGCCAAAAACATTCAGTACTTC.

CDR3 region: CASSLTDQPQHF. CDR3 in DNA: TGTGCCAGCAGTTTAACGGACCAGCCCCAGCATTTT. The rearrangement links TRBV27 to TRBJ1-5; D is undetermined. This CDR3 contains 12 residues. V lost 2 bases and J lost 7, with 6 bases in between. Germline V lookup: CDR1 MNHEY, CDR2 SMNVEV (reference sequence).

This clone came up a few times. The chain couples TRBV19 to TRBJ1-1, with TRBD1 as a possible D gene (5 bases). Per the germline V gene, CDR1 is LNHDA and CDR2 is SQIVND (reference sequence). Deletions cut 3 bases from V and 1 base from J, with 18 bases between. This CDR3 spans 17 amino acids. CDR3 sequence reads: CASSILPGRVSNTEAFF. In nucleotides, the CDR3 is TGTGCCAGTAGTATTCTGCCGGGCAGGGTGTCGAACACTGAAGCTTTCTTT.

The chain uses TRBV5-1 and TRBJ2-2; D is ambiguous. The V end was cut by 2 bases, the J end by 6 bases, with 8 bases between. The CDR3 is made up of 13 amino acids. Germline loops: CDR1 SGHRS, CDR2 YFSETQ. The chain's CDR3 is CASSFSIAGELFF. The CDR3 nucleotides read TGCGCCAGCAGCTTTAGTATCGCCGGGGAGCTGTTTTTT.

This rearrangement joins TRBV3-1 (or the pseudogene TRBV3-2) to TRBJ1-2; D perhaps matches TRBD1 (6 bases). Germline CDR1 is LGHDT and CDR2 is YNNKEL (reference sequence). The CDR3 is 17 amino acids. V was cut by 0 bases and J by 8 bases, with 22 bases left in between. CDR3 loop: CASSQEIVQGISRGYTF. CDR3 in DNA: TGTGCCAGCAGCCAAGAGATTGTTCAGGGGATATCGAGGGGCTACACCTTC.

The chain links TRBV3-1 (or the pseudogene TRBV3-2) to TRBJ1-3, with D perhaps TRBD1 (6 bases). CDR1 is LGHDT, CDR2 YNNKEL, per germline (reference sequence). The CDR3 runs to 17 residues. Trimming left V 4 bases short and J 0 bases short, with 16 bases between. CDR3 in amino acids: CASSRGLDSVSGNTIYF. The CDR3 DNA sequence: TGTGCCAGCAGCCGCGGCCTGGACAGCGTCTCTGGAAACACCATATATTTT.

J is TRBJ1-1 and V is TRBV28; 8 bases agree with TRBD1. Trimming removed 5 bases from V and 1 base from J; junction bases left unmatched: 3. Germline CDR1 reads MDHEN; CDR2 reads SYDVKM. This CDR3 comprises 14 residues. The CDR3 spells CASSAGQGNTEAFF. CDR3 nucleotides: TGTGCCAGCAGTGCCGGACAGGGGAACACTGAAGCTTTCTTT.

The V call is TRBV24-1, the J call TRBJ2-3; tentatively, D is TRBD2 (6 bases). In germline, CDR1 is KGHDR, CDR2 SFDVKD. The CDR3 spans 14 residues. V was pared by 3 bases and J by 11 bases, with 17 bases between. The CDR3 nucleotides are TGTGCCACCAGTGATATTAAGTCGGGGGTTCGGCAGTATTTT. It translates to CATSDIKSGVRQYF.